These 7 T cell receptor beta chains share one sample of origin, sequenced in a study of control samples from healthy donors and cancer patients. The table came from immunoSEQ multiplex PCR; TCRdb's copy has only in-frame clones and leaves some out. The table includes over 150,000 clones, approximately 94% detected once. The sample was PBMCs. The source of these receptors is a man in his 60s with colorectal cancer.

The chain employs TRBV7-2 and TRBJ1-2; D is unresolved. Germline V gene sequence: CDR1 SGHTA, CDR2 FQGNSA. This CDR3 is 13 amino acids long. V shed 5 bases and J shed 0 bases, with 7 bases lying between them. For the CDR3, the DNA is TGTGCCAGCAGCCCCGAGGCTAACTATGGCTACACCTTC. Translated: CASSPEANYGYTF.

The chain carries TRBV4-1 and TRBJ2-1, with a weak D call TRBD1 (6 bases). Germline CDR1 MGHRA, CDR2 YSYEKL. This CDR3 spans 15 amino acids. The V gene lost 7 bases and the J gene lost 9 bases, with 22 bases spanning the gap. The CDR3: CASTSTPYGTLEQFF. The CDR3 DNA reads TGCGCCAGCACCAGCACACCCTACGGGACACTTGAGCAGTTCTTC.

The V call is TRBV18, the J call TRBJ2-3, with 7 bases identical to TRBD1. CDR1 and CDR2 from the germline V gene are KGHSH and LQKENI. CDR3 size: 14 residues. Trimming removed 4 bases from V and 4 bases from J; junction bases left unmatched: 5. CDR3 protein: CASSHDRAPDTQYF. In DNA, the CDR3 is TGTGCCAGCTCACACGACAGGGCCCCAGATACGCAGTATTTT.

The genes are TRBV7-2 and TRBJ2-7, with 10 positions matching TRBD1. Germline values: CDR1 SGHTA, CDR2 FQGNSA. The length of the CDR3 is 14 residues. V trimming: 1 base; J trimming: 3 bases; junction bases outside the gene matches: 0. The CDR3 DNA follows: TGTGCCAGCAGCTTAGGGGACAGGGGCTACGAGCAGTACTTC. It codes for CASSLGDRGYEQYF.

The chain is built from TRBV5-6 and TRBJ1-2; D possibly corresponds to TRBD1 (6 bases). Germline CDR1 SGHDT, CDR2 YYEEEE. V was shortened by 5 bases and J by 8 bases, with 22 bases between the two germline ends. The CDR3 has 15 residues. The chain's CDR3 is CASRDARTEHLGYTF. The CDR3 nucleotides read TGTGCCAGCAGGGACGCAAGGACAGAGCATTTAGGCTACACCTTC.

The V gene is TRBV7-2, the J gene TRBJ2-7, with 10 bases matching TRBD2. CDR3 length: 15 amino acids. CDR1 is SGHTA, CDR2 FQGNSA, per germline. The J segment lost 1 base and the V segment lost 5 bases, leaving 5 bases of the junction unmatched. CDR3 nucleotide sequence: TGTGCCAGCAGCGGTAGCGGGGGGCCATCCTACGAGCAGTACTTC. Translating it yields CASSGSGGPSYEQYF.

CDR3 bases: TGTGCCAGCAGCTCCTCAGGGGGCACCGGGGAGCTGTTTTTT. Translated: CASSSSGGTGELFF. The rearrangement joins TRBV3-1 (or the pseudogene TRBV3-2) to TRBJ2-2; 7 nucleotides align to TRBD1. The CDR3 covers 14 residues. Per the germline V gene, CDR1 is LGHDT and CDR2 is YNNKEL (reference sequence). The V segment lost 5 bases and the J segment 4 bases; nucleotides outside the gene matches: 4.